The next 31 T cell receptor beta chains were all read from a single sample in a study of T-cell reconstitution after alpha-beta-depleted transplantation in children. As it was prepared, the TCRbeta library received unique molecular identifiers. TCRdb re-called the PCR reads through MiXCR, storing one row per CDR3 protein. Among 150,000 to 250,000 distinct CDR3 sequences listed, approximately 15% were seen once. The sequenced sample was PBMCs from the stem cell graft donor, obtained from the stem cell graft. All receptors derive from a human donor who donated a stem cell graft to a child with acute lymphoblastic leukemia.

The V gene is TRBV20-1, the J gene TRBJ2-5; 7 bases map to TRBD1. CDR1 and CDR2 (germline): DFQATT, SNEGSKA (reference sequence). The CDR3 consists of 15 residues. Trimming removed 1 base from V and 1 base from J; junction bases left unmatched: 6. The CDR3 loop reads CSARVTDRFQETQYF. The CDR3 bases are TGCAGTGCTAGAGTGACGGACAGGTTCCAAGAGACCCAGTACTTC.

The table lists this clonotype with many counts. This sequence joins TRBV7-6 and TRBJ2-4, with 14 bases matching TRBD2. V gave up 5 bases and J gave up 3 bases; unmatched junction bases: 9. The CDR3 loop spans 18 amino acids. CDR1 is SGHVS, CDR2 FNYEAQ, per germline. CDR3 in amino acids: CASSPLGGLAGDKNIQYF. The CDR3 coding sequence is TGTGCCAGCAGCCCCTTGGGGGGACTAGCGGGAGACAAAAACATTCAGTACTTC.

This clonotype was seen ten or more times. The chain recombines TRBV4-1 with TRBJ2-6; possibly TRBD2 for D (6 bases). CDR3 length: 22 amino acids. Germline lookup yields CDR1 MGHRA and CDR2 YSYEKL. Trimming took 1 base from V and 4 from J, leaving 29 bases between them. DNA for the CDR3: TGCGCCAGCAGCCAAGTATTCCTTGTTGGGGGGTGGGCCAAGTTGGGGGCCAACGTCCTGACTTTC. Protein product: CASSQVFLVGGWAKLGANVLTF.

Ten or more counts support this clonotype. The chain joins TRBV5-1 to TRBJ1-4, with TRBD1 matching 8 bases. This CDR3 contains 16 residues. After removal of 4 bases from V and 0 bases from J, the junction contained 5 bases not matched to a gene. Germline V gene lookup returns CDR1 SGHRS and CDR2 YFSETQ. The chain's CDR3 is CASSHGQGATNEKLFF. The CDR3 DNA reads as TGCGCCAGCAGCCACGGACAGGGCGCAACTAATGAAAAACTGTTTTTT.

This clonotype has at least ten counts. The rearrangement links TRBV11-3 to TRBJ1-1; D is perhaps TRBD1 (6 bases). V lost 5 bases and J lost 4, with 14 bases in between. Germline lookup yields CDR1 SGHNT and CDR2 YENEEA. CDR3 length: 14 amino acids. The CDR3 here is CASSRSGVVTEAFF. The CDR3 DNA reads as TGTGCCAGCAGCCGATCAGGGGTAGTCACTGAAGCTTTCTTT.

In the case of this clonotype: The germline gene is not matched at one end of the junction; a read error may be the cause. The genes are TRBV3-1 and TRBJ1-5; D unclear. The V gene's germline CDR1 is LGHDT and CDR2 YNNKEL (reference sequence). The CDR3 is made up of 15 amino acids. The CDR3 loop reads CASTQDPGLMAPQHF. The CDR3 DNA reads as TGTGCCAGCACCCAAGACCCAGGCTTAATGGCCCCCCAGCATTTT.

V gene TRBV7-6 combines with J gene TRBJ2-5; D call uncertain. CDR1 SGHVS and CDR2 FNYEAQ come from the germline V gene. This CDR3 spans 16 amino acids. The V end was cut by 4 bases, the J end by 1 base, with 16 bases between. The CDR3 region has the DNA TGTGCCAGCAGCTCGCCTGAGAAGGACGGCCAAGAGACCCAGTACTTC. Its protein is CASSSPEKDGQETQYF.

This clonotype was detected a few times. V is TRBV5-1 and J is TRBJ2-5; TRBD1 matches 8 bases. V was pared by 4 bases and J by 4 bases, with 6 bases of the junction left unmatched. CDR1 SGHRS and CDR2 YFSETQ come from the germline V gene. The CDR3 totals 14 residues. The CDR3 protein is CASSPGQEGETQYF. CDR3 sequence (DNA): TGCGCCAGCAGCCCGGGACAGGAGGGAGAGACCCAGTACTTC.

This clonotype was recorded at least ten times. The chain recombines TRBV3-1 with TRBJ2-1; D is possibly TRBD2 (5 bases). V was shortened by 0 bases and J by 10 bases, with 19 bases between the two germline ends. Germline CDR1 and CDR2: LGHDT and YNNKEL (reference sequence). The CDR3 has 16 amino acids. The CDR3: CASSQDGAAVEDEQFF. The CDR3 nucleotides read TGTGCCAGCAGCCAAGACGGAGCGGCCGTGGAAGACGAGCAGTTCTTC.

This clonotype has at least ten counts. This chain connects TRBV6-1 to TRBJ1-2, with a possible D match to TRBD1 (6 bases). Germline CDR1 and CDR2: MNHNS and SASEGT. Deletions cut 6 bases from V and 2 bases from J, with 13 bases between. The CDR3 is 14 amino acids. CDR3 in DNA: TGTGCCAGCAGACTCTACCAGGGGAACTATGGCTACACCTTC. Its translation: CASRLYQGNYGYTF.

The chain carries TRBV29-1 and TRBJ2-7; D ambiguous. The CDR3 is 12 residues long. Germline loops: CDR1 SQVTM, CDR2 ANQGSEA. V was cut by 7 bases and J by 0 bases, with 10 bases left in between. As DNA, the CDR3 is TGCAGCGCCAAACGTAGCTCCTACGAGCAGTACTTC. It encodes CSAKRSSYEQYF.

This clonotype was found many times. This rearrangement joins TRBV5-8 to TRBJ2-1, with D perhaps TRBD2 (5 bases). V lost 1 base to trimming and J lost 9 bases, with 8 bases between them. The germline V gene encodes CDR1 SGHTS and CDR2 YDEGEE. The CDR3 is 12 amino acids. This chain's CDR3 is CASSLRGGEQFF. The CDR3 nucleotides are TGTGCCAGCAGCTTGCGAGGAGGTGAGCAGTTCTTC. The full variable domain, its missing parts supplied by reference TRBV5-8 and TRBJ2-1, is EAGVTQSPTHLIKTRGQQATLRCSPISGHTSVYWYQQALGLGLQFLLWYDEGEERNRGNFPPRFSGRQFPNYSSELNVNALELEDSALYLCASSLRGGEQFFGPGTRLTVL.

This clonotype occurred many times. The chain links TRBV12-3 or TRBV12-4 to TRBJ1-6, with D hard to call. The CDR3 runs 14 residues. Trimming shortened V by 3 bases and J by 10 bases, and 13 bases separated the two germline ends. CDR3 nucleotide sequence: TGTGCCAGCAGTTTGATAGTGGGAGGATCACCCCTCCACTTT. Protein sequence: CASSLIVGGSPLHF.

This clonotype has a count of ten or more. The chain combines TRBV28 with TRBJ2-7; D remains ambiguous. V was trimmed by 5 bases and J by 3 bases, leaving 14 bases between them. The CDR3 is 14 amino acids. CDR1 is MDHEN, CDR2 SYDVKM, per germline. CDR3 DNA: TGTGCCAGCAGTCCCCCGGCACGTAACTACGAGCAGTACTTC. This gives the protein CASSPPARNYEQYF.

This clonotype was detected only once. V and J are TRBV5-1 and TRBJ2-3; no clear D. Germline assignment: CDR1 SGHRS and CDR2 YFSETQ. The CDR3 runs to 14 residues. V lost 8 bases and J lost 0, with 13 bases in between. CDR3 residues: CASGTRLSTDTQYF. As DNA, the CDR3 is TGCGCCAGTGGTACAAGACTTAGCACAGATACGCAGTATTTT.

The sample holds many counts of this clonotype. This CDR3 is CSARKSGANVLTF. The CDR3 DNA sequence: TGCAGCGCTAGGAAGTCTGGGGCCAACGTCCTGACTTTC. This chain connects TRBV29-1 to TRBJ2-6; D is undetermined. The CDR3 covers 13 residues. The V end was cut by 7 bases, the J end by 1 base, with 8 bases between. Germline lookup yields CDR1 SQVTM and CDR2 ANQGSEA.

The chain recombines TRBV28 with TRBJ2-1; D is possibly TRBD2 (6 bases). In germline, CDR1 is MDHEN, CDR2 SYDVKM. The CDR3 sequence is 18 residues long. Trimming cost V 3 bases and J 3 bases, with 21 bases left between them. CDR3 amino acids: CASSFSGLEGRNYNEQFF. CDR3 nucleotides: TGTGCCAGCAGTTTTTCGGGGTTGGAGGGCCGTAACTACAATGAGCAGTTCTTC.

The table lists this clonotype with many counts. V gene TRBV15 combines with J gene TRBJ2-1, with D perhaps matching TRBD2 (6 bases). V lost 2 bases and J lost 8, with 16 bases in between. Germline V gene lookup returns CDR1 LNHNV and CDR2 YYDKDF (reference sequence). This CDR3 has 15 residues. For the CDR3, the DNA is TGTGCCACCAGCAGATTTGGGGGGACTGCCGATGAGCAGTTCTTC. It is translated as CATSRFGGTADEQFF. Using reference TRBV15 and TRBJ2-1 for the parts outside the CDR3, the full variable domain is DAMVIQNPRYQVTQFGKPVTLSCSQTLNHNVMYWYQQKSSQAPKLLFHYYDKDFNNEADTPDNFQSRRPNTSFCFLDIRSPGLGDTAMYLCATSRFGGTADEQFFGPGTRLTVL.

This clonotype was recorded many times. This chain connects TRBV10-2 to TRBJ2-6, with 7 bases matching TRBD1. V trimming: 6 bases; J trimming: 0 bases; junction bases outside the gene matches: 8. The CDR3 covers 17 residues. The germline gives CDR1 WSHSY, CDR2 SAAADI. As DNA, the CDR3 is TGCGCCAGCAGGGACACAGGGGATAGCTCTGGGGCCAACGTCCTGACTTTC. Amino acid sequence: CASRDTGDSSGANVLTF.

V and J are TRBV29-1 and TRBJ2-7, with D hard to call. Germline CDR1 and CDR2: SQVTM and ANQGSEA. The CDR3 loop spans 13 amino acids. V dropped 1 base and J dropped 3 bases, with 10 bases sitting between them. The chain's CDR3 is CSVEVPSFYEQYF. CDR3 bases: TGCAGCGTTGAAGTTCCCAGTTTCTACGAGCAGTACTTC.

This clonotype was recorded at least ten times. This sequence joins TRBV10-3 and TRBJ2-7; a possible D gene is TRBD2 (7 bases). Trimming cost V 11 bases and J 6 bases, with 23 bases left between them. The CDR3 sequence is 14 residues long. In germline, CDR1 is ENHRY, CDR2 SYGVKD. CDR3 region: CALRRGRESSEQYF. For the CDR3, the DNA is TGTGCCCTCCGGCGGGGGCGGGAGAGTAGCGAGCAGTACTTC.

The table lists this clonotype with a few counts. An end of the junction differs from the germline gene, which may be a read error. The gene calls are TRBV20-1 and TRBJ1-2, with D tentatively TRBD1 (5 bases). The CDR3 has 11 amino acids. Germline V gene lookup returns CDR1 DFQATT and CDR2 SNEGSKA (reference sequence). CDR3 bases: TGCAGTGCTACAAGGAAACCGGGACCCTCATTC. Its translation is CSATRKPGPSF.

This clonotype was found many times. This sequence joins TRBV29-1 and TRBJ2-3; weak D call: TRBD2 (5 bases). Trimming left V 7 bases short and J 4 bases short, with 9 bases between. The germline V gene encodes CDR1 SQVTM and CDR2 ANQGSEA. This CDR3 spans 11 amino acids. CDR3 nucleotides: TGCAGCGCATTACTAGCAGATACGCAGTATTTT. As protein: CSALLADTQYF.

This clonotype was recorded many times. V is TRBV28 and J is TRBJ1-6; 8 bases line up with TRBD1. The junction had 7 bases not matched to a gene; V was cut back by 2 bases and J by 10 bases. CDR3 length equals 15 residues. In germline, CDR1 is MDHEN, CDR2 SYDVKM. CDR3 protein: CASSLPGGLESPLHF. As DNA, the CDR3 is TGTGCCAGCAGTTTACCAGGGGGCTTAGAATCACCCCTCCACTTT.

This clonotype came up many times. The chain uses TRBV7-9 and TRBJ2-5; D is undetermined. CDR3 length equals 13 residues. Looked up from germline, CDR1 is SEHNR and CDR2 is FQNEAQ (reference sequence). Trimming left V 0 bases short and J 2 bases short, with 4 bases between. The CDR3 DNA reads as TGTGCCAGCAGCTTAGCCTATCAAGAGACCCAGTACTTC. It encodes CASSLAYQETQYF.

The CDR3 here is CAISDSEHPSGEQYF. The DNA of the CDR3 is TGTGCCATCAGTGATTCGGAGCACCCTAGCGGCGAGCAGTACTTC. The chain is built from TRBV10-3 and TRBJ2-7; 7 bases are a match to TRBD2. CDR1 ENHRY and CDR2 SYGVKD come from the germline V gene. V shed 3 bases, J shed 6 bases, and the junction held 11 bases outside the gene matches. This CDR3 comprises 15 residues.

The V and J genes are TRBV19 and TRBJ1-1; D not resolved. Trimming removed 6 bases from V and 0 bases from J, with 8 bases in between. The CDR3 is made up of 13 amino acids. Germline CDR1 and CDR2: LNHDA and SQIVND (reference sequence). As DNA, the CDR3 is TGTGCCAGTAGAAACGACTTGAACACTGAAGCTTTCTTT. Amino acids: CASRNDLNTEAFF.

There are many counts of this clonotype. In DNA form, the CDR3 reads TGTGCCAGCAGTACGACAGGGTTTCAACCGAATGGCTACACCTTC. Residues: CASSTTGFQPNGYTF. The J gene is TRBJ1-2, the V gene TRBV27; 7 nucleotides match TRBD1. The CDR3 loop spans 15 amino acids. CDR1 and CDR2 from the germline V gene are MNHEY and SMNVEV (reference sequence). Germline trimming cut 5 bases from V and 6 bases from J; bases unmatched to any gene: 12.

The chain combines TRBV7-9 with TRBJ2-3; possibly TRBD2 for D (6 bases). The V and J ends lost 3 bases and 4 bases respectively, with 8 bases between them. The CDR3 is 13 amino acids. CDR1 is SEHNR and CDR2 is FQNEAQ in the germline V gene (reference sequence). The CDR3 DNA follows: TGTGCCAGCAGCTTTACTAGCCCAGATACGCAGTATTTT. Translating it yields CASSFTSPDTQYF.

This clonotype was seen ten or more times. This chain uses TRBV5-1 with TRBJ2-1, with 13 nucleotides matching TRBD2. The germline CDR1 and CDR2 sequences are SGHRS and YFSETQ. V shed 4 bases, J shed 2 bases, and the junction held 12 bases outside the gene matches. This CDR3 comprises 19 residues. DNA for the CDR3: TGCGCCAGCAGCCCGGCGGGGACTAGCGGGGCCAGACCCTACAATGAGCAGTTCTTC. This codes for CASSPAGTSGARPYNEQFF.

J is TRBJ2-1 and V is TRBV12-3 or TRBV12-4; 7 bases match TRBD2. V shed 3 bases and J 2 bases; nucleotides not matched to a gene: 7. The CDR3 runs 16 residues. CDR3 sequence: CASSFQSGNTYNEQFF. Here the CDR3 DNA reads TGTGCCAGCAGTTTCCAGAGCGGGAACACCTACAATGAGCAGTTCTTC.